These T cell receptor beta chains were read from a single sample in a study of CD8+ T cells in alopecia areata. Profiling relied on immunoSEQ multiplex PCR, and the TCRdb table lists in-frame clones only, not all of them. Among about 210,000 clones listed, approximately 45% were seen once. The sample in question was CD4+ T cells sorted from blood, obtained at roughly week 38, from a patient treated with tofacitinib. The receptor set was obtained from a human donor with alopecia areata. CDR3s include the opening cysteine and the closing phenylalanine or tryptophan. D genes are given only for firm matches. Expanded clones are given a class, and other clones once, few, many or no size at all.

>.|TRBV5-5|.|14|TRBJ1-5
TGTGCCAGCAGCTTGGTCGGTGGTGGTCAGCCCCAGCATTTT
CASSLVGGGQPQHF
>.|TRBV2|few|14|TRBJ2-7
TGTGCCAGTTCGGGTGGTCCGGGATCCTACGAGCAGTACTTC
CASSGGPGSYEQYF
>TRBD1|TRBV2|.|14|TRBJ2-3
TGTGCCAGCAGGGACGGACAGGCTGTAGATACGCAGTATTTT
CASRDGQAVDTQYF
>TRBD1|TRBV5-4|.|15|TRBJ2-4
TGTGCCAGCAGCCCGTCACGGGACAGTCAAAACATTCAGTACTTC
CASSPSRDSQNIQYF
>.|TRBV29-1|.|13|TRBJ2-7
TGCAGCGTCAACCTAATACTAAGAGGCGAGCAGTACTTC
CSVNLILRGEQYF
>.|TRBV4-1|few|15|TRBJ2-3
TGCGCCAGCAGCCAAGAGGTCGGAGACGCAGATACGCAGTATTTT
CASSQEVGDADTQYF
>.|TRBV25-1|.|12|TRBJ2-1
TGTGCCAGCAGTAACTTCGGGGATGAGCAGTTCTTC
CASSNFGDEQFF
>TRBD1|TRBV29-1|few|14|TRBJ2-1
TGCAGCGTTATCGGACAGGGGTACTCCAATGAGCAGTTCTTC
CSVIGQGYSNEQFF
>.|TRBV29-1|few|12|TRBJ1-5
TGCAGCGTAGCGGACGGAAATCAGCCCCAGCATTTT
CSVADGNQPQHF
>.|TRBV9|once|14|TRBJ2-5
TGTGCCAGCAGCGTAGGACGCATCCAAGAGACCCAGTACTTC
CASSVGRIQETQYF
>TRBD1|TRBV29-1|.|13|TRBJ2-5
TGCAGCGTAGCTTGGTTACAGGGGGAGGTCCAGTACTTC
CSVAWLQGEVQYF
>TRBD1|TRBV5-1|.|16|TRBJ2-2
TGCGCCAGCAGCTTTGGTTCGGACAGGGCCACCGGGGAGCTGTTTTTT
CASSFGSDRATGELFF
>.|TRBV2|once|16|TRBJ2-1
TGTGCCAGCAGTGAATATGCGGGCTTCTCCTACAATGAGCAGTTCTTC
CASSEYAGFSYNEQFF
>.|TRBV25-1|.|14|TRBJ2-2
TGTGCCAGCGTCGTTTCTGGGAACACCGGGGAGCTGTTTTTT
CASVVSGNTGELFF
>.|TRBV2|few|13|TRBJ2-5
TGTGCCAGCAGCCGGGACGGCGGACGGACCCAGTACTTC
CASSRDGGRTQYF
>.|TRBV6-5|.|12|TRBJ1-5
TGTGCCAGCAGTTTCCTCAATCAGCCCCAGCATTTT
CASSFLNQPQHF
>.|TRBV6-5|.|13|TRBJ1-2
TGTGCCAGTGGTCCCGGGGGTGGGGACGGCTACACCTTC
CASGPGGGDGYTF
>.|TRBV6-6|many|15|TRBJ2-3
TGTGCCAGCGTTTATGGGGGGATTAGCACAGATACGCAGTATTTT
CASVYGGISTDTQYF
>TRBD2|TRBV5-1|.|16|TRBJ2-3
TGCGCCAGCAGCCCAACTAGCGGGGGACTCACAGATACGCAGTATTTT
CASSPTSGGLTDTQYF
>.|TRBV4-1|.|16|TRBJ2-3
TGCGCCAGCAGCCAAGCCAAGGGGCTTCCCACAGATACGCAGTATTTT
CASSQAKGLPTDTQYF
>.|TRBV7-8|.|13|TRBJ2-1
TGTGCCAGCAGCTTATATAGGTACAATGAGCAGTTCTTC
CASSLYRYNEQFF
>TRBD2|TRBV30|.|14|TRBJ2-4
TGTGCCTGGGAGGGGGGAGCGGGAGGATACATTCAGTACTTC
CAWEGGAGGYIQYF
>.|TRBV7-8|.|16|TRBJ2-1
TGTGCCAGCAGCCCCTTCGTCGGGAGCTTAAACAATGAGCAGTTCTTC
CASSPFVGSLNNEQFF
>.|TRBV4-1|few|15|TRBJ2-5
TGCGCCAGCAGCCAAGAAGGACACCTCCAAGAGACCCAGTACTTC
CASSQEGHLQETQYF
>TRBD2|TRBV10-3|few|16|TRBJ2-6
TGTGCCATCAAGGGACTAGCGGGCTCTGGGGCCAACGTCCTGACTTTC
CAIKGLAGSGANVLTF
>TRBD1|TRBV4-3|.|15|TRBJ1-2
TGCGCCAGCAGCCAAGAGGCAGGGGGCATCTACGGCTACACCTTC
CASSQEAGGIYGYTF